The 23 T cell receptor beta chains reported below all come from one sample, sequenced in a study of cytomegalovirus exposure and HLA in healthy donors. In the PCR, 60 Vbeta and 13 Jbeta primers were used. Data came from immunoSEQ multiplex PCR; TCRdb stores just in-frame clones and leaves some out. Among 110,000 or so clones listed, around 80% were seen once. Source material: PBMCs. Receptor source: a man aged 25-40 years in good health and CMV-seropositive.

This sequence joins TRBV4-2 and TRBJ2-3; 10 bases are shared with TRBD1. CDR3 length: 15 amino acids. Germline V lookup: CDR1 LGHNA, CDR2 YNFKEQ. V shed 6 bases, J shed 5 bases, and the junction held 8 bases outside the gene matches. The CDR3, as DNA: TGTGCCAGCAGAAGGGGGACAGGGGCTGGAGATACGCAGTATTTT. It is translated as CASRRGTGAGDTQYF.

The chain recombines TRBV5-1 with TRBJ2-7; 8 nucleotides agree with TRBD1. The CDR3 runs 15 residues. Germline V gives CDR1 SGHRS, CDR2 YFSETQ. V was clipped by 4 bases and J by 1 base; unmatched bases: 7. CDR3 DNA sequence: TGCGCCAGCAGCAAGACAGGGGTAGATTCCTACGAGCAGTACTTC. Translated, it gives CASSKTGVDSYEQYF.

V usage is TRBV18 and J usage is TRBJ1-5; 7 bases line up with TRBD1. The CDR3 spans 14 residues. Germline V gene data show CDR1 as KGHSH and CDR2 as LQKENI. V was clipped by 2 bases and J by 7 bases; unmatched bases: 5. The CDR3: CASSPGTDSQPQHF. The CDR3 bases are TGTGCCAGCTCACCAGGGACAGATTCACAGCCCCAGCATTTT. The full variable domain, with the rest looked up from reference TRBV18 and TRBJ1-5, is NAGVMQNPRHLVRRRGQEARLRCSPMKGHSHVYWYRQLPEEGLKFMVYLQKENIIDESGMPKERFSAEFPKEGPSILRIQQVVRGDSAAYFCASSPGTDSQPQHFGDGTRLSIL.

This clone was recorded only once. The J gene is TRBJ2-7, the V gene TRBV7-2; 7 bases match TRBD1. This CDR3 region has 14 residues. The junction had 5 bases not matched to a gene; V was cut back by 2 bases and J by 4 bases. The germline gives CDR1 SGHTA, CDR2 FQGNSA. The DNA for the CDR3 is TGTGCCAGCAGCTTACGCAACAGGGGTTACGAGCAGTACTTC. Residues: CASSLRNRGYEQYF.

This chain joins TRBV6-5 and TRBJ1-4; no reliable D call. V was cut by 2 bases and J by 6 bases, with 7 bases left in between. This CDR3 region has 13 residues. Per germline, CDR1 MNHEY and CDR2 SVGAGI. The CDR3 DNA reads TGTGCCAGCAGTTACCCGGGAGATGAAAAACTGTTTTTT. Amino acid sequence: CASSYPGDEKLFF.

The chain recombines TRBV9 with TRBJ2-1; 7 positions agree with TRBD1. The ends lost 4 bases at V and 0 bases at J; junction bases unmatched: 4. The CDR3 is made up of 15 amino acids. Germline V CDR1 and CDR2: SGDLS, YYNGEE. CDR3 residues: CASSTGVSSYNEQFF. The CDR3 DNA sequence: TGTGCCAGCAGCACAGGGGTTAGCTCCTACAATGAGCAGTTCTTC.

As DNA, the CDR3 is TGTGCCAGCAGCCAAGGACTAGCGGGGAGCACAGATACGCAGTATTTT. It is translated as CASSQGLAGSTDTQYF. V gene TRBV4-2 combines with J gene TRBJ2-3, with 11 bases fitting TRBD2. CDR1 is LGHNA and CDR2 is YNFKEQ in the germline V gene. V trimming: 1 base; J trimming: 0 bases; junction bases outside the gene matches: 0. This CDR3 has 16 residues.

J is TRBJ2-1 and V is TRBV30; D may be TRBD2 (6 bases). The CDR3 sequence is 15 residues long. V dropped 0 bases and J dropped 6 bases, with 15 bases sitting between them. Germline V CDR1 and CDR2: GTSNPN, SVGIG (reference sequence). The DNA of the CDR3 is TGTGCCTGGAGTGTTGGGAACGGGGGTTTCAATGAGCAGTTCTTC. It is translated as CAWSVGNGGFNEQFF. The whole variable domain, remainder taken from reference TRBV30 and TRBJ2-1, is SQTIHQWPATLVQPVGSPLSLECTVEGTSNPNLYWYRQAAGRGLQLLFYSVGIGQISSEVPQNLSASRPQDRQFILSSKKLLLSDSGFYLCAWSVGNGGFNEQFFGPGTRLTVL.

This chain joins TRBV4-3 and TRBJ2-5; 8 nucleotides line up with TRBD1. The CDR3 spans 16 residues. Trimming at V came to 4 bases and at J to 1 base, leaving 8 bases not matched to a gene. CDR1 is LGHNA and CDR2 is YSLEER in the germline V gene. As DNA, the CDR3 is TGCGCCAGCAGCCGCGGGACAGGAGACCTCCAAGAGACCCAGTACTTC. Residues: CASSRGTGDLQETQYF.

The chain combines TRBV7-2 with TRBJ1-2, with TRBD1 matching 8 bases. The germline CDR1 and CDR2 sequences are SGHTA and FQGNSA. Trimming cost V 2 bases and J 8 bases; bases outside gene matches: 7. The CDR3 totals 14 residues. Here the CDR3 DNA reads TGTGCCAGCAGCTTATCGGGCAGGGGGCACGGCTACACCTTC. It translates to CASSLSGRGHGYTF.

The chain uses TRBV5-8 and TRBJ1-4; perhaps TRBD1 as D (5 bases). The germline V gene encodes CDR1 SGHTS and CDR2 YDEGEE. The ends were cut back, 3 bases at V and 2 bases at J, with 14 bases in the middle. CDR3 length: 16 residues. The CDR3 region is CASSSFQGRTNEKLFF. CDR3 nucleotide sequence: TGTGCCAGCAGCTCCTTCCAGGGCCGGACTAATGAAAAACTGTTTTTT.

This chain joins TRBV19 and TRBJ2-3, with 7 bases matching TRBD1. Per the germline V gene, CDR1 is LNHDA and CDR2 is SQIVND (reference sequence). Losses at the gene ends were 3 bases for V and 0 bases for J; bases not matched to a gene: 6. This CDR3 has 16 residues. The CDR3 sequence is CASSIIGTASTDTQYF. CDR3 DNA sequence: TGTGCCAGTAGTATCATAGGGACAGCTAGCACAGATACGCAGTATTTT.

This chain connects TRBV18 to TRBJ2-2; 9 bases agree with TRBD1. Germline trimming cut 6 bases from V and 5 bases from J; bases unmatched to any gene: 7. CDR1 is KGHSH and CDR2 is LQKENI in the germline V gene. The CDR3 runs 15 residues. This CDR3 reads CASSPDRGGTGELFF. CDR3 sequence (DNA): TGTGCCAGCTCCCCGGACAGGGGAGGAACCGGGGAGCTGTTTTTT.

This clone was detected a few times. This rearrangement joins TRBV10-3 to TRBJ2-1; D not resolved. There are 13 residues in the CDR3. Germline V gene data show CDR1 as ENHRY and CDR2 as SYGVKD. Trimming stripped 5 bases from V and 1 base from J, with 6 bases between. CDR3 loop: CAISIGSYNEQFF. CDR3 in DNA: TGTGCCATCAGTATCGGTTCCTACAATGAGCAGTTCTTC.

The gene calls are TRBV5-1 and TRBJ1-6; 9 nucleotides line up with TRBD1. The germline CDR1 and CDR2 sequences are SGHRS and YFSETQ. V lost 4 bases, J lost 9 bases, and 8 bases stayed unmatched. This CDR3 has 15 amino acids. This CDR3 reads CASSLLPDRGSPLHF. Here the CDR3 DNA reads TGCGCCAGCAGCCTACTTCCGGACAGGGGTTCACCCCTCCACTTT.

This chain joins TRBV6-1 and TRBJ1-2; D not resolved. Germline assignment: CDR1 MNHNS and CDR2 SASEGT. V was clipped by 6 bases and J by 3 bases, with 11 bases between them. This CDR3 comprises 13 residues. The CDR3 is CASSETRYYGYTF. The CDR3 DNA reads as TGTGCCAGCAGCGAGACGCGGTACTATGGCTACACCTTC.

The chain combines TRBV7-9 with TRBJ2-7, with a weak D call TRBD1 (5 bases). Germline CDR1 reads SEHNR; CDR2 reads FQNEAQ (reference sequence). CDR3 size: 14 residues. V lost 2 bases and J 2 bases, leaving 10 bases between the germline ends. In nucleotides, the CDR3 is TGTGCCAGCAGCTTATCAGGGTTAACCTACGAGCAGTACTTC. Translation: CASSLSGLTYEQYF.

The gene calls are TRBV28 and TRBJ2-7, with TRBD2 matching over 8 bases. Trimming removed 3 bases from V and 2 bases from J; junction bases left unmatched: 6. This CDR3 region has 15 residues. Germline V gene data show CDR1 as MDHEN and CDR2 as SYDVKM. The DNA of the CDR3 is TGTGCCAGCAGTTTCAGCGGGGGCGCTCCCTACGAGCAGTACTTC. Translated, it gives CASSFSGGAPYEQYF. The entire variable domain, with the rest obtained from reference TRBV28 and TRBJ2-7, is as follows: DVKVTQSSRYLVKRTGEKVFLECVQDMDHENMFWYRQDPGLGLRLIYFSYDVKMKEKGDIPEGYSVSREKKERFSLILESASTNQTSMYLCASSFSGGAPYEQYFGPGTRLTVT.

The chain employs TRBV6-6 and TRBJ2-1; 10 nucleotides agree with TRBD2. The CDR3 is 14 amino acids. V gave up 11 bases and J gave up 7 bases; unmatched junction bases: 11. The germline gives CDR1 MNHNY, CDR2 SVGAGI (reference sequence). The CDR3 DNA sequence: TGTGCCCACTCCCAGCGGGGGGGCTCGAATGAGCAGTTCTTC. It yields the protein CAHSQRGGSNEQFF.

The chain combines TRBV5-6 with TRBJ1-1; 9 positions agree with TRBD1. The V segment lost 1 base and the J segment 8 bases; nucleotides outside the gene matches: 6. Per germline, CDR1 SGHDT and CDR2 YYEEEE. The CDR3 covers 14 residues. This CDR3 reads CASSLLGDRAEAFF. CDR3 coding DNA: TGTGCCAGCAGCTTGTTGGGGGACAGGGCGGAAGCTTTCTTT.

The chain links TRBV7-9 to TRBJ1-2, with 7 bases matching TRBD1. CDR1 and CDR2 from the germline V gene are SEHNR and FQNEAQ (reference sequence). Losses at the gene ends were 3 bases for V and 5 bases for J; bases not matched to a gene: 6. This CDR3 has 14 amino acids. CDR3 residues: CASSFGTDSYGYTF. As DNA, the CDR3 is TGTGCCAGCAGCTTCGGGACAGACTCTTATGGCTACACCTTC.

Concerning this clone itself: Other nucleotide sequences in the sample specify the same CDR3. The V and J genes are TRBV7-8 and TRBJ2-5; the D gene is possibly TRBD2 (7 bases). Trimming stripped 6 bases from V and 5 bases from J, with 13 bases between. Germline values: CDR1 SGHVS, CDR2 FQNEAQ. The CDR3 totals 13 residues. The CDR3 bases are TGTGCCAGCAGAAGGGGAGGGGGTGAGACCCAGTACTTC. Residues: CASRRGGGETQYF.

The J gene is TRBJ2-7, the V gene TRBV5-1, with D uncertain. The CDR3 length is 16 residues. Germline V gene lookup returns CDR1 SGHRS and CDR2 YFSETQ. Trimming removed 4 bases at V and 0 bases at J, with 17 bases between. For the CDR3, the DNA is TGCGCCAGCAGCGCCCGAGGCGGTTTAAGCTCCTACGAGCAGTACTTC. Residues: CASSARGGLSSYEQYF. The complete variable domain, with remaining parts taken from reference TRBV5-1 and TRBJ2-7, reads KAGVTQTPRYLIKTRGQQVTLSCSPISGHRSVSWYQQTPGQGLQFLFEYFSETQRNKGNFPGRFSGRQFSNSRSEMNVSTLELGDSALYLCASSARGGLSSYEQYFGPGTRLTVT.